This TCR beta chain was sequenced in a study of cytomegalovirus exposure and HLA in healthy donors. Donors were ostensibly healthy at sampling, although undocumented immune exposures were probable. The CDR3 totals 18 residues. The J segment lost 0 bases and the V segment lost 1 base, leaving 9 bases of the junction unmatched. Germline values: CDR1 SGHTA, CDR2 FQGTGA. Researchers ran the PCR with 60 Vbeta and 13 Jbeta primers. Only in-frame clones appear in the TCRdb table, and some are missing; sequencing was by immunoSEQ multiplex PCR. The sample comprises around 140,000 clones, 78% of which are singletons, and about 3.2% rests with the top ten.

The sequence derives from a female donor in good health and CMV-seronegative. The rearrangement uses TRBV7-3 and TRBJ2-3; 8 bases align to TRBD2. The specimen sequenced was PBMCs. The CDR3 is CASSLNETSAQSTDTQYF. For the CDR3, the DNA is TGTGCCAGCAGCTTAAATGAGACTAGCGCGCAAAGCACAGATACGCAGTATTTT.